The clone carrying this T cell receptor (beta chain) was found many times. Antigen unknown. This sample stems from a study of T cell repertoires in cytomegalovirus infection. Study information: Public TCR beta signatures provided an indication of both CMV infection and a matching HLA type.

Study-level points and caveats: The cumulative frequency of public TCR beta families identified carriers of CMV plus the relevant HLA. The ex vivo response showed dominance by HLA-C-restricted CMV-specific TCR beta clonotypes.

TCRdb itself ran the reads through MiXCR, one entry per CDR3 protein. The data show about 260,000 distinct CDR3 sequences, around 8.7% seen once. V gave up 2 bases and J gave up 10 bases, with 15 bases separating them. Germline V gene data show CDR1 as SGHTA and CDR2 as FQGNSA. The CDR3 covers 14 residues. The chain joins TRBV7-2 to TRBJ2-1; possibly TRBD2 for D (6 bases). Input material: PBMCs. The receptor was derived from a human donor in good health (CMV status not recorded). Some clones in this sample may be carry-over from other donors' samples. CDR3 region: CASSLRPGEREQFF. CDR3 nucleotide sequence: TGTGCCAGCAGCTTACGACCGGGGGAGAGGGAGCAGTTCTTC.